Reported below is one TCR beta chain. The antigen this receptor binds is unknown. The sample holds no much larger clone one base away, and base qualities are not on file. CDR1 MDHEN and CDR2 SYDVKM were looked up in the germline V gene. The CDR3, from cysteine to phenylalanine, totals 13 residues. Solely the CDR3 DNA is kept, with 39 bases framed from the first base. V is pared back by 4 bases and J by 3 bases, with 10 bases lying between the germline termini. This specimen comes from a study of blood T cell repertoires in COVID-19 (dated by TCRdb to the early 2020s). Regarding the complete study: Samples from collaborators originated in the United States, Italy and Spain and spanned both the acute and convalescent phases of COVID-19. Deeply sampled blood TCRbeta repertoires from subjects exposed to, actively infected with, or recovered from COVID-19 were included in the dataset. The material from the prospective study consisted of cDNA or gDNA derived from T cells, B-cell-depleted T cells, or PBMCs. The samples were drawn from the first 160 participants of the ongoing ImmuneRACE study and from under 1,500 subjects provided by 6 global collaborators. The repertoires were released in a freely available public database intended as a resource for research on the immune response to SARS-CoV-2. HLA class I and class II types, where available, came from metadata supplied by the sample provider rather than from assay-based typing. Nearly every sample came with metadata listing a de-identified subject ID, COVID-19 status, age in years and sex.

The immunoSEQ Assay, a bias-controlled multiplex PCR, was used to amplify TCRbeta CDR3 regions from genomic DNA. The original methods were these. The number of nucleated cells in each sample was estimated by amplification of reference gene primers within the assay. To quantify the absolute abundance of each unique TCRbeta CDR3 rearrangement, sequence reads were collapsed and filtered. For each sample, productive Simpson clonality was calculated as the square root of Simpson's diversity index across productive rearrangements. TCRdb stores this immuneACCESS table with in-frame sequences only. Part of the clones is absent; in the studies checked, under half of the shortfall reflects unresolved V genes, and no reason is known for the rest. V and J calls and clone size are given by that table; D and trimming were obtained from the DNA. A total of around 140,000 clones appear in this sample, around four fifths of them only once. Of the sample, around 4.8% is held by the ten largest clones.

Whole blood was collected in K2EDTA tubes by collaborating institutions according to the institutions' own protocols. Collaborator samples were shipped for TCRbeta analysis as frozen whole blood, isolated PBMCs, or DNA extracted from either sample type. The study at large found these results: The amount of clinical and demographic metadata varied by source and participant and was provided uncurated.

Sequenced input: peripheral blood. The V and J segments used are TRBV28 and TRBJ2-7; TRBD1 could be the D gene, as 5 bases match. This TCR was recovered from a human donor in a cohort sampled during active COVID-19. The nucleotide sequence is given as TGTGCCAGCAGTTCCATGGACAACTACGAGCAGTACTTC. Its amino acids are CASSSMDNYEQYF.